This T cell receptor beta chain derives from a study of molecular identifiers for immune sequencing clone quantification. A few counts support this clonotype. No antigen is known for it. Whole-study findings and limits: Over 99% of effector molecules, but under 1% in naive cells, were held by clones with more than 20 RNA copies.

Using a CD8+CD4-CCR7+CD45RA+ phenotype, naive CD8 T cells were sorted. In preparing bulk TCR libraries, previously described methods and listed TCR primers were used. From the PCR reads, TCRdb called clonotypes with MiXCR, one entry per CDR3 protein. The table records around 480,000 distinct CDR3 sequences, around 23% of them present only once. Germline V gene sequence: CDR1 SGDLS, CDR2 YYNGEE. The CDR3 length is 12 residues. V dropped 5 bases and J dropped 7; count of bases not matched to a gene: 3. Sequencing used naive CD8+ T cells from blood, with Jurkat cell RNA spiked in. The subset is: FACS-sorted CD8+CD4-CCR7+CD45RA+ naive T cells. V is TRBV9 and J is TRBJ1-2; 9 bases are shared with TRBD1. This clonotype was obtained from a human donor in good health. Some libraries in this study had Jurkat cell RNA spiked in. The CDR3 sequence: CASRTGGFGYTF. In DNA, the CDR3 is TGTGCCAGCAGGACAGGGGGATTTGGCTACACCTTC.